The 12 T cell receptor beta chains in this list originate from one sample, sequenced in a study of human T cells and chemical hapten exposure. Time point described: patch test 3, about 24 weeks after DPC sensitization. Treatment defined: therapeutic diphenylcyclopropenone sensitization with weekly scalp DPC. TCRdb processed the RACE reads anew with MiXCR; each CDR3 protein has one entry. The table has tens of thousands of distinct CDR3 sequences, 11% seen once. The input for sequencing was whole blood, taken in connection with sensitization to the hapten diphenylcyclopropenone (DPC). These receptors were obtained from a woman aged 50 to 65 with alopecia areata. Some clones in this sample may be carry-over from other donors' samples.

This rearrangement joins TRBV20-1 to TRBJ2-2; a weak D match, TRBD2 (5 bases). V lost 4 bases and J 3 bases, leaving 12 bases between the germline ends. Germline V gives CDR1 DFQATT, CDR2 SNEGSKA (reference sequence). This CDR3 has 14 residues. CDR3 sequence (DNA): TGCAGTGCTACGGGAAATGAACACACCGGGGAGCTGTTTTTT. Amino acid sequence: CSATGNEHTGELFF.

This clonotype showed up just a few times. The chain uses TRBV7-6 and TRBJ2-7; a weak D match, TRBD2 (5 bases). There are 11 residues in the CDR3. CDR1 is SGHVS and CDR2 is FNYEAQ in the germline V gene. V lost 5 bases, J lost 7 bases, and 9 bases lay in between. This CDR3 reads CASSQGLEQYF. CDR3 nucleotide sequence: TGTGCCAGCAGCCAAGGACTGGAGCAGTACTTC.

This clonotype was recorded at least ten times. V is TRBV4-2 and J is TRBJ2-7; 7 bases fit TRBD2. The CDR3 runs to 15 residues. V lost 1 base and J lost 2; bases outside the gene matches: 5. Germline-derived CDR1 and CDR2 are LGHNA and YNFKEQ. In nucleotides, the CDR3 is TGTGCCAGCAGCCAAGGGGAGGGGCTAGCCTACGAGCAGTACTTC. Encoded protein: CASSQGEGLAYEQYF.

The V and J genes are TRBV20-1 and TRBJ1-5; perhaps TRBD1 as D (6 bases). Germline CDR1 and CDR2: DFQATT and SNEGSKA (reference sequence). V shed 5 bases and J shed 6 bases, with 14 bases lying between them. The CDR3 extends over 13 amino acids. In DNA, the CDR3 is TGCAGTGCTGGAGGACAGTCCTCTCAGCCCCAGCATTTT. This sequence encodes CSAGGQSSQPQHF.

V usage is TRBV18 and J usage is TRBJ2-3; TRBD2 might be the D (5 bases). V was shortened by 3 bases and J by 10 bases, with 11 bases between the two germline ends. The CDR3 extends over 12 amino acids. CDR1 KGHSH and CDR2 LQKENI come from the germline V gene. Here the CDR3 reads CASSPDGNAQYF. The CDR3 bases are TGTGCCAGCTCACCGGACGGGAACGCGCAGTATTTT.

This clonotype was recorded only once. The CDR3 is CSARVLQGWSTEAFF. CDR3 bases: TGCAGTGCTAGAGTTCTACAGGGATGGAGCACTGAAGCTTTCTTT. The chain links TRBV20-1 to TRBJ1-1; D is possibly TRBD1 (6 bases). With 1 base removed from V and 4 bases from J, the gap between germline ends came to 16 bases. The germline gives CDR1 DFQATT, CDR2 SNEGSKA (reference sequence). The CDR3 contains 15 residues.

This clonotype was seen a few times. The chain links TRBV12-3 or TRBV12-4 to TRBJ1-2; D remains ambiguous. Trimming pared 5 bases from V and 5 bases from J, leaving 12 bases between. The CDR3 totals 13 residues. This CDR3 reads CASSPQPPYGYTF. The CDR3 DNA is TGTGCCAGCAGTCCTCAGCCTCCATATGGCTACACCTTC.

The genes are TRBV5-1 and TRBJ2-5; perhaps TRBD1 as D (6 bases). The CDR3 is made up of 14 amino acids. V was pared by 0 bases and J by 2 bases, with 8 bases between. From germline, CDR1 is SGHRS and CDR2 YFSETQ. DNA of the CDR3: TGCGCCAGCAGCTTGGGGGGACAACAAGAGACCCAGTACTTC. As protein: CASSLGGQQETQYF.

This clonotype was counted many times. The chain recombines TRBV21-1 with TRBJ1-2. TRBV21-1 is listed as a pseudogene. This CDR3 comprises 15 residues. The CDR3 protein is CASSKEKPTMDGYTF. The CDR3 DNA reads TGTGCCAGCAGCAAAGAAAAACCGACGATGGATGGCTACACCTTC.

This clonotype was seen many times. This sequence joins TRBV6-1 and TRBJ1-4, with 7 bases fitting TRBD1. Germline V gene data show CDR1 as MNHNS and CDR2 as SASEGT. The J segment lost 5 bases and the V segment lost 3 bases, leaving 12 bases of the junction unmatched. The CDR3 contains 17 residues. For the CDR3, the DNA is TGTGCCAGCAGTGAGCGCCGCGGGGAAGGGGGCAATGAAAAACTGTTTTTT. It specifies CASSERRGEGGNEKLFF.

In this sample, this clonotype turned up many times. The genes are TRBV6-6 and TRBJ2-3, with a possible D match to TRBD2 (5 bases). Germline CDR1 reads MNHNY; CDR2 reads SVGAGI (reference sequence). The CDR3 has 15 residues. Trimming pared 4 bases from V and 1 base from J, leaving 12 bases between. The CDR3 DNA sequence: TGTGCCAGCAGTTCCCCCCGGGGTCGCACAGATACGCAGTATTTT. It encodes CASSSPRGRTDTQYF.

This clonotype has a count of ten or more. J is TRBJ1-1 and V is TRBV4-3; TRBD1 is a possible D gene (6 bases). CDR1 is LGHNA, CDR2 YSLEER, per germline. The ends were cut back, 1 base at V and 8 bases at J, with 14 bases in the middle. CDR3 size: 14 residues. CDR3 nucleotides: TGCGCCAGCAGCCAAGGCCACCAGGGGACGGAAGCTTTCTTT. Translating it yields CASSQGHQGTEAFF.